Each of the 32 T cell receptor beta chains below was sequenced from the same sample in a study of blood T cell repertoires in COVID-19. The method was immunoSEQ multiplex PCR; TCRdb's version includes in-frame clones alone and lacks a portion of them. The table lists around 160,000 clones, around four fifths of them singletons. The sample taken for sequencing was peripheral blood. The receptors originated from a middle-aged woman with active or convalescent COVID-19.

The chain joins TRBV19 to TRBJ1-4, with TRBD1 matching over 10 bases. Germline V gene sequence: CDR1 LNHDA, CDR2 SQIVND (reference sequence). V shed 3 bases, J shed 5 bases, and the junction held 6 bases outside the gene matches. The CDR3 has 16 amino acids. CDR3 nucleotides: TGTGCCAGTAGTATTGGAGGGACAGGGGTGAATGAAAAACTGTTTTTT. Translated, it gives CASSIGGTGVNEKLFF.

The rearrangement links TRBV19 to TRBJ2-1; a weak D match, TRBD1 (6 bases). Germline CDR1 is LNHDA and CDR2 is SQIVND (reference sequence). The CDR3 sequence is 15 residues long. The V end was cut by 7 bases, the J end by 9 bases, with 22 bases between. The CDR3 is CASTETGTPSGEQFF. CDR3 coding DNA: TGTGCCAGTACTGAAACCGGGACACCGAGCGGTGAGCAGTTCTTC.

This clone was found once. The rearrangement links TRBV6-5 to TRBJ1-1; no clear D gene. In germline, CDR1 is MNHEY, CDR2 SVGAGI. The CDR3 is made up of 16 amino acids. V was trimmed by 0 bases and J by 1 base, leaving 12 bases between them. The CDR3 DNA sequence: TGTGCCAGCAGTTACTCGTTGGTCAGGCGGAACACTGAAGCTTTCTTT. This encodes CASSYSLVRRNTEAFF.

This chain joins TRBV4-1 and TRBJ1-5, with D perhaps TRBD1 (6 bases). The V and J ends lost 1 base and 3 bases respectively, with 13 bases between them. Per the germline V gene, CDR1 is MGHRA and CDR2 is YSYEKL. The CDR3 extends over 16 amino acids. CDR3: CASSQGGRGFNQPQHF. DNA of the CDR3: TGCGCCAGCAGCCAAGGTGGCAGGGGCTTCAATCAGCCCCAGCATTTT.

The chain carries TRBV28 and TRBJ2-1; a weak D match, TRBD2 (5 bases). The V gene lost 7 bases and the J gene lost 12 bases, with 22 bases spanning the gap. The CDR3 totals 14 residues. Germline V lookup: CDR1 MDHEN, CDR2 SYDVKM. CDR3 amino acids: CASTTEGRVDLQFF. CDR3 nucleotides: TGTGCCAGCACCACGGAAGGTAGGGTGGACTTGCAGTTCTTC.

This chain links TRBV2 with TRBJ1-6; 7 nucleotides line up with TRBD1. There are 16 residues in the CDR3. V trimming: 5 bases; J trimming: 2 bases; junction bases outside the gene matches: 6. The germline V gene encodes CDR1 SNHLY and CDR2 FYNNEI. The CDR3 loop is CASSNIGTAYNSPLHF. Here the CDR3 DNA reads TGTGCCAGCAGTAACATAGGGACAGCCTATAATTCACCCCTCCACTTT.

The CDR3 DNA is TGTGCCAGCAGCTTGCCACGGACTAGCGGCGGCAATGAGCAGTTCTTC. Translated, it gives CASSLPRTSGGNEQFF. The chain is built from TRBV5-8 and TRBJ2-1; 10 bases align to TRBD2. This CDR3 has 16 amino acids. Germline V gene sequence: CDR1 SGHTS, CDR2 YDEGEE. J lost 6 bases, V lost 1 base, and 7 bases had no gene match.

The chain combines TRBV18 with TRBJ1-2; TRBD1 might be the D (5 bases). Trimming cost V 1 base and J 4 bases, with 10 bases left between them. CDR1 is KGHSH, CDR2 LQKENI, per germline. The length of the CDR3 is 14 residues. CDR3 region: CASSPRQTVYGYTF. CDR3 sequence (DNA): TGTGCCAGCTCACCACGACAGACAGTCTATGGCTACACCTTC.

The chain couples TRBV10-3 to TRBJ1-1; TRBD1 matches at 7 bases. The V gene's germline CDR1 is ENHRY and CDR2 SYGVKD. The CDR3 is 14 amino acids. V trimming: 6 bases; J trimming: 4 bases; junction bases outside the gene matches: 8. The CDR3 here is CAISGGGAGTEAFF. CDR3 in DNA: TGTGCCATCAGCGGAGGGGGCGCCGGCACTGAAGCTTTCTTT.

The V gene is TRBV6-5, the J gene TRBJ1-6; 7 positions agree with TRBD1. V dropped 6 bases and J dropped 10; count of bases not matched to a gene: 9. Germline V CDR1 and CDR2: MNHEY, SVGAGI. The CDR3 sequence is 14 residues long. In DNA form, the CDR3 reads TGTGCCAGCAGATCCGGACAGGTTTGGTCACCCCTCCACTTT. This sequence encodes CASRSGQVWSPLHF.

This chain connects TRBV6-5 to TRBJ1-6; D unresolved. The germline V gene encodes CDR1 MNHEY and CDR2 SVGAGI. The CDR3 has 15 amino acids. The V and J ends lost 4 bases and 14 bases respectively, with 21 bases between them. The CDR3 sequence is CASSFSWSAVEALHF. The CDR3, as DNA: TGTGCCAGCAGTTTCTCCTGGTCCGCCGTGGAGGCCCTCCACTTT.

The chain uses TRBV19 and TRBJ2-7; no reliable D call. From germline, CDR1 is LNHDA and CDR2 SQIVND (reference sequence). This CDR3 contains 13 residues. V dropped 1 base and J dropped 2 bases, with 6 bases sitting between them. The CDR3 spells CASSIAGPYEQYF. The DNA for the CDR3 is TGTGCCAGTAGTATAGCGGGTCCCTACGAGCAGTACTTC.

This chain connects TRBV7-2 to TRBJ2-1; tentative D call: TRBD2 (6 bases). V lost 0 bases, J lost 4 bases, and 10 bases lay in between. CDR1 and CDR2 from the germline V gene are SGHTA and FQGNSA. The CDR3 loop spans 15 amino acids. The chain's CDR3 is CASSLAAGPYNEQFF. CDR3 coding DNA: TGTGCCAGCAGCTTAGCGGCGGGGCCATACAATGAGCAGTTCTTC. Full variable domain (rest looked up from reference TRBV7-2 and TRBJ2-1): GAGVSQSPSNKVTEKGKDVELRCDPISGHTALYWYRQSLGQGLEFLIYFQGNSAPDKSGLPSDRFSAERTGGSVSTLTIQRTQQEDSAVYLCASSLAAGPYNEQFFGPGTRLTVL.

The chain joins TRBV20-1 to TRBJ1-2, with D unclear. From germline, CDR1 is DFQATT and CDR2 SNEGSKA (reference sequence). The CDR3 contains 10 residues. V lost 2 bases and J lost 4, with 2 bases in between. CDR3 sequence: CSARLYGYTF. The CDR3 DNA reads TGCAGTGCTAGACTCTATGGCTACACCTTC.

V and J are TRBV29-1 and TRBJ2-5, with 7 bases lining up with TRBD1. CDR3 length: 14 amino acids. Trimming at V came to 7 bases and at J to 7 bases, leaving 15 bases not matched to a gene. Per germline, CDR1 SQVTM and CDR2 ANQGSEA. CDR3 in DNA: TGCAGCGGCTCGACAGGGACAGCCTCAGGGACCCAGTACTTC. Amino acids: CSGSTGTASGTQYF. The variable domain in full, with the rest retrieved from reference TRBV29-1 and TRBJ2-5, is SAVISQKPSRDICQRGTSLTIQCQVDSQVTMMFWYRQQPGQSLTLIATANQGSEATYESGFVIDKFPISRPNLTFSTLTVSNMSPEDSSIYLCSGSTGTASGTQYFGPGTRLLVL.

The chain combines TRBV24-1 with TRBJ1-1; D gene unclear. This CDR3 contains 13 residues. Germline CDR1 reads KGHDR; CDR2 reads SFDVKD. The V end was cut by 6 bases, the J end by 1 base, with 8 bases between. DNA of the CDR3: TGTGCCACCAGTCTCACAGCGAACACTGAAGCTTTCTTT. Protein sequence: CATSLTANTEAFF.

The chain has TRBV7-2 and TRBJ2-2; D is unclear. Germline CDR1 SGHTA, CDR2 FQGNSA. The CDR3 is 13 residues long. V lost 3 bases to trimming and J lost 6 bases, with 8 bases between them. This CDR3 is CASSFMGAGELFF. CDR3 DNA: TGTGCCAGCAGCTTCATGGGCGCCGGGGAGCTGTTTTTT.

V gene TRBV28 combines with J gene TRBJ1-5; no clear D gene. The CDR3 is made up of 14 amino acids. Germline V gene lookup returns CDR1 MDHEN and CDR2 SYDVKM. Trimming cost V 2 bases and J 4 bases, with 9 bases left between them. The CDR3 DNA is TGTGCCAGCAGTTTAACGGTGTTTAATCAGCCCCAGCATTTT. This codes for CASSLTVFNQPQHF.

This clone turned up a few times. The chain uses TRBV7-9 and TRBJ2-7; TRBD1 aligns across 10 bases. Germline CDR1 reads SEHNR; CDR2 reads FQNEAQ (reference sequence). Trimming at V came to 5 bases and at J to 6 bases, leaving 10 bases not matched to a gene. The CDR3 runs 15 residues. CDR3 in DNA: TGTGCCAGCAGCCCCAGGACAGGGGGGTACGGCGAGCAGTACTTC. Translating it yields CASSPRTGGYGEQYF.

The chain combines TRBV5-4 with TRBJ2-5; weak D call: TRBD2 (7 bases). Per the germline V gene, CDR1 is SGHNT and CDR2 is YYREEE (reference sequence). V was pared by 6 bases and J by 1 base, with 10 bases between. The CDR3 runs to 13 residues. The DNA for the CDR3 is TGTGCCAGCACCGCGGGGGCCCAAGAGACCCAGTACTTC. Its translation is CASTAGAQETQYF.

DNA of the CDR3: TGTGCCAGCAGCTTTGGCGAGGGCAATCAGCCCCAGCATTTT. This sequence encodes CASSFGEGNQPQHF. The V gene is TRBV11-2, the J gene TRBJ1-5; unclear D gene. V was trimmed by 3 bases and J by 2 bases, leaving 8 bases between them. CDR1 is SGHAT and CDR2 is FQNNGV in the germline V gene. The CDR3 totals 14 residues.

V is TRBV7-2 and J is TRBJ2-3, with 7 bases that match TRBD1. The trim removed 4 bases at V and 3 bases at J, leaving 4 bases unmatched. Germline lookup yields CDR1 SGHTA and CDR2 FQGNSA. The CDR3 sequence is 14 residues long. CDR3 nucleotide sequence: TGTGCCAGCAGCTCATACAGGGGTACAGATACGCAGTATTTT. It translates to CASSSYRGTDTQYF.

The CDR3 bases are TGTGCCAGCAGTTACTCCCGTCGAACAGGGCCGAGGGGGAATCAGCCCCAGCATTTT. Encoded protein: CASSYSRRTGPRGNQPQHF. The chain uses TRBV6-2 or TRBV6-3 and TRBJ1-5, with a weak D call TRBD1 (6 bases). V lost 0 bases and J lost 4, with 22 bases in between. The germline V gene encodes CDR1 MNHEY and CDR2 SVGEGT. The CDR3 has 19 amino acids.

The chain is built from TRBV7-9 and TRBJ1-2; 11 nucleotides agree with TRBD1. The V gene's germline CDR1 is SEHNR and CDR2 FQNEAQ (reference sequence). The CDR3 contains 17 residues. The V segment lost 1 base and the J segment 7 bases; nucleotides outside the gene matches: 11. CDR3 sequence (DNA): TGTGCCAGCAGCTTAGATGGTCTTATAGGGACAGGGGGTGGCTACACCTTC. This codes for CASSLDGLIGTGGGYTF.

The chain carries TRBV19 and TRBJ1-1; D unclear. CDR1 and CDR2 (germline): LNHDA, SQIVND (reference sequence). Trimming took off 6 bases at V and 10 bases at J, with 21 bases between the two ends. This CDR3 region has 14 residues. This CDR3 reads CASSSRVTLSAAFF. The CDR3 DNA reads as TGTGCCAGTAGCTCCCGGGTCACCCTATCGGCAGCTTTCTTT.

V is TRBV19 and J is TRBJ1-5, with 10 positions matching TRBD1. The CDR3 length is 16 residues. Germline V CDR1 and CDR2: LNHDA, SQIVND (reference sequence). V was clipped by 6 bases and J by 4 bases; unmatched bases: 9. For the CDR3, the DNA is TGTGCCAGTAGCCACGTAGGGACAGGGGCGAATCAGCCCCAGCATTTT. Amino acid sequence: CASSHVGTGANQPQHF.

The gene calls are TRBV30 and TRBJ1-1, with D uncertain. Trimming shortened V by 0 bases and J by 3 bases, and 11 bases separated the two germline ends. CDR1 and CDR2 (germline): GTSNPN, SVGIG (reference sequence). The CDR3 sequence is 14 residues long. CDR3 DNA sequence: TGTGCCTGGAGTGTACGCTCGCGATACACTGAAGCTTTCTTT. It codes for CAWSVRSRYTEAFF.

The chain has TRBV5-4 and TRBJ1-1, with 9 bases aligning to TRBD1. The CDR3 contains 16 residues. V was clipped by 3 bases and J by 2 bases; unmatched bases: 8. Germline V gene lookup returns CDR1 SGHNT and CDR2 YYREEE (reference sequence). CDR3 region: CASSSLGQGYNTEAFF. DNA of the CDR3: TGTGCCAGCAGCTCATTAGGACAGGGGTACAACACTGAAGCTTTCTTT.

The chain carries TRBV7-8 and TRBJ1-3; perhaps TRBD1 as D (5 bases). Germline CDR1 reads SGHVS; CDR2 reads FQNEAQ. V gave up 8 bases and J gave up 3 bases, with 20 bases separating them. The CDR3 has 16 residues. CDR3 coding DNA: TGTGCCAGCGCCAGAACGGGGGGTGTCGTTGGAAACACCATATATTTT. As protein: CASARTGGVVGNTIYF. The whole variable domain, remainder taken from reference TRBV7-8 and TRBJ1-3, is GAGVSQSPRYKVAKRGQDVALRCDPISGHVSLFWYQQALGQGPEFLTYFQNEAQLDKSGLPSDRFFAERPEGSVSTLKIQRTQQEDSAVYLCASARTGGVVGNTIYFGEGSWLTVV.

The chain links TRBV29-1 to TRBJ1-1; 7 nucleotides line up with TRBD1. V shed 7 bases and J 1 base; nucleotides not matched to a gene: 12. Germline values: CDR1 SQVTM, CDR2 ANQGSEA. CDR3 size: 15 residues. CDR3 loop: CSALTGTFKNTEAFF. The CDR3, as DNA: TGCAGCGCTTTGACAGGGACCTTTAAGAACACTGAAGCTTTCTTT.

This chain connects TRBV3-1 (or the pseudogene TRBV3-2) to TRBJ1-2; TRBD1 is a possible D gene (5 bases). The CDR3 has 15 amino acids. Germline V gene data show CDR1 as LGHDT and CDR2 as YNNKEL (reference sequence). Trimming cost V 3 bases and J 1 base, with 12 bases left between them. The CDR3 protein is CASSHVSGINYGYTF. In DNA form, the CDR3 reads TGTGCCAGCAGCCATGTGTCAGGGATTAACTATGGCTACACCTTC.

Worth noting for this clone: The junction departs from germline at one end; a sequencing error may be responsible. The chain couples TRBV10-1 to TRBJ2-7; TRBD2 is a possible D gene (5 bases). The CDR3 runs to 11 residues. Germline CDR1 is WNHNN and CDR2 is SYGVQD (reference sequence). DNA of the CDR3: TGCGCCAGCAGTGAGGCCTGGACTTTGAGCTTC. Translation gives CASSEAWTLSF.